Presented here are 32 T cell receptor beta chains from one specimen sequenced in a study of molecular identifiers for immune sequencing clone quantification. TCRdb called the PCR reads again in MiXCR, with one record for every CDR3 protein. This table has tens of thousands of distinct CDR3 sequences, about a sixth appearing once. Sequencing was performed on naive CD8+ T cells from blood, with Jurkat cell RNA spiked in. Indicated subset: FACS-sorted CD8+CD4-CCR7+CD45RA+ naive T cells. All receptors come from a human donor in good health. Some libraries in this study had Jurkat cell RNA spiked in.

The rearrangement links TRBV7-2 to TRBJ2-1, with D maybe TRBD2 (6 bases). CDR3 length: 13 amino acids. Germline values: CDR1 SGHTA, CDR2 FQGNSA. V was trimmed by 5 bases and J by 10 bases, leaving 15 bases between them. The DNA for the CDR3 is TGTGCCAGCAGCCTGGGACTGTACGACGAGCAGTTCTTC. This gives the protein CASSLGLYDEQFF.

This clonotype has ten or more counts. This sequence joins TRBV20-1 and TRBJ2-3; 16 bases line up with TRBD2. The CDR3 loop spans 21 amino acids. V lost 0 bases to trimming and J lost 1 base; unmatched junction nucleotides: 13. From germline, CDR1 is DFQATT and CDR2 SNEGSKA (reference sequence). The CDR3 reads CSARDVFSGTSGRAGTDTQYF. As DNA, the CDR3 is TGCAGTGCTAGAGATGTTTTTTCGGGGACTAGCGGGAGGGCCGGCACAGATACGCAGTATTTT.

This clonotype was counted at least ten times. The V call is TRBV13, the J call TRBJ2-7, with unresolved D. The CDR3 has 13 residues. The V and J ends lost 1 base and 3 bases respectively, with 7 bases between them. Per germline, CDR1 PRHDT and CDR2 FYEKMQ (reference sequence). CDR3 protein: CASSLASDYEQYF. CDR3 bases: TGTGCCAGCAGCTTAGCCAGCGACTACGAGCAGTACTTC.

This clonotype occurred many times. V usage is TRBV27 and J usage is TRBJ2-7; D remains unclear. Per germline, CDR1 MNHEY and CDR2 SMNVEV (reference sequence). CDR3 length equals 13 residues. The V and J ends lost 2 bases and 2 bases respectively, with 7 bases between them. The CDR3 spells CASSLGLAYEQYF. The DNA for the CDR3 is TGTGCCAGCAGTTTAGGTCTGGCCTACGAGCAGTACTTC.

This clonotype has a count of ten or more. The chain combines TRBV7-9 with TRBJ2-2; no reliable D call. V lost 5 bases to trimming and J lost 0 bases, with 19 bases between them. Germline V gene data show CDR1 as SEHNR and CDR2 as FQNEAQ (reference sequence). CDR3 length: 18 residues. The CDR3 protein is CASSPWAAIRSNTGELFF. CDR3 in DNA: TGTGCCAGCAGCCCCTGGGCGGCCATCCGGTCGAACACCGGGGAGCTGTTTTTT.

This clonotype was seen a single time. V and J are TRBV27 and TRBJ2-7; D gene unclear. Germline CDR1 and CDR2: MNHEY and SMNVEV (reference sequence). V gave up 3 bases and J gave up 1 base, with 10 bases separating them. The CDR3 contains 14 residues. CDR3 amino acids: CASSFAPVSYEQYF. The CDR3 DNA follows: TGTGCCAGCAGTTTCGCCCCGGTTTCCTACGAGCAGTACTTC.

This clonotype was detected ten times or more. The rearrangement links TRBV28 to TRBJ2-7; D remains ambiguous. V dropped 4 bases and J dropped 0 bases, with 7 bases sitting between them. CDR3 length: 13 amino acids. Looked up from germline, CDR1 is MDHEN and CDR2 is SYDVKM. DNA of the CDR3: TGTGCCAGCAGTTCGGTTTCCTCCTACGAGCAGTACTTC. Its translation: CASSSVSSYEQYF.

V is TRBV7-2 and J is TRBJ2-7; 9 nucleotides agree with TRBD2. V gave up 5 bases and J gave up 5 bases; unmatched junction bases: 13. The CDR3 consists of 16 residues. CDR1 is SGHTA and CDR2 is FQGNSA in the germline V gene. CDR3 nucleotide sequence: TGTGCCAGCAGCCAAACAACTAGCGGGTGGAGCCACGAGCAGTACTTC. This encodes CASSQTTSGWSHEQYF.

This clonotype was seen at least ten times. The rearrangement uses TRBV10-3 and TRBJ2-1; 7 bases are shared with TRBD1. V dropped 2 bases and J dropped 6; count of bases not matched to a gene: 4. Germline CDR1 is ENHRY and CDR2 is SYGVKD. This CDR3 comprises 14 residues. In nucleotides, the CDR3 is TGTGCCATCAGTGAGACAGGGGTCGGCAATGAGCAGTTCTTC. This codes for CAISETGVGNEQFF.

This clonotype appeared many times. The genes are TRBV28 and TRBJ2-3; D is possibly TRBD2 (6 bases). Germline V gene sequence: CDR1 MDHEN, CDR2 SYDVKM. V lost 2 bases, J lost 2 bases, and 11 bases lay in between. This CDR3 comprises 15 residues. The CDR3 coding sequence is TGTGCCAGCAGTTTAGTGGCGGGACCCACAGATACGCAGTATTTT. Translating gives CASSLVAGPTDTQYF. The full variable domain, with the rest looked up from reference TRBV28 and TRBJ2-3, is DVKVTQSSRYLVKRTGEKVFLECVQDMDHENMFWYRQDPGLGLRLIYFSYDVKMKEKGDIPEGYSVSREKKERFSLILESASTNQTSMYLCASSLVAGPTDTQYFGPGTRLTVL.

This clonotype was seen a handful of times. The V gene is TRBV7-8, the J gene TRBJ2-7, with a possible D match to TRBD1 (6 bases). Germline values: CDR1 SGHVS, CDR2 FQNEAQ. The length of the CDR3 is 14 residues. Trimming removed 5 bases from V and 4 bases from J, with 15 bases in between. The CDR3 nucleotides read TGTGCCAGCAGCCCACAGGGAACGTTATACGAGCAGTACTTC. Its translation: CASSPQGTLYEQYF.

In this sample, this clonotype turned up many times. The rearrangement joins TRBV13 to TRBJ1-1; possible D gene TRBD1, 6 bases. V lost 5 bases and J 5 bases, leaving 24 bases between the germline ends. This CDR3 has 17 amino acids. Germline loops: CDR1 PRHDT, CDR2 FYEKMQ (reference sequence). The CDR3 DNA reads as TGTGCCAGCAGCCCCGCCGGCGGGCTAGGAAGGGGGACTGAAGCTTTCTTT. Encoded protein: CASSPAGGLGRGTEAFF.

A word on this clonotype: An end of the junction does not agree with germline; a read error may underlie this. This chain uses TRBV7-8 with TRBJ2-4; 7 bases match TRBD2. CDR3 size: 17 residues. Germline V CDR1 and CDR2: SGHVS, FQNEAQ. The CDR3 nucleotides read TGTGCCGTACCTCTCAGGGAGGGTGTCGGAGCCAAAAACATTCAGTGCTTC. Amino acid sequence: CAVPLREGVGAKNIQCF. The whole variable domain, remainder taken from reference TRBV7-8 and TRBJ2-4, is GAGVSQSPRYKVAKRGQDVALRCDPISGHVSLFWYQQALGQGPEFLTYFQNEAQLDKSGLPSDRFFAERPEGSVSTLKIQRTQQEDSAVYLCAVPLREGVGAKNIQCFGAGTRLSVL.

This clonotype was observed at least ten times. The J gene is TRBJ1-5, the V gene TRBV7-6; no firm D call. The CDR3 totals 15 residues. Germline CDR1 and CDR2: SGHVS and FNYEAQ. Trimming pared 5 bases from V and 0 bases from J, leaving 11 bases between. In DNA form, the CDR3 reads TGTGCCAGCAGCAGCACCCATAATAGCAATCAGCCCCAGCATTTT. It specifies CASSSTHNSNQPQHF. Full variable domain (outside the CDR3, taken from reference TRBV7-6 and TRBJ1-5): GAGVSQSPRYKVTKRGQDVALRCDPISGHVSLYWYRQALGQGPEFLTYFNYEAQQDKSGLPNDRFSAERPEGSISTLTIQRTEQRDSAMYRCASSSTHNSNQPQHFGDGTRLSIL.

The CDR3 bases are TGTGCCAGCAGTTACCCAGGGGCGCCGGACGAGCAGTACTTC. It specifies CASSYPGAPDEQYF. The V and J genes are TRBV6-2 or TRBV6-3 and TRBJ2-7, with a tentative D call TRBD1 (6 bases). Germline CDR1 and CDR2: MNHEY and SVGEGT. The CDR3 runs 14 residues. Trimming took 2 bases from V and 5 from J, leaving 13 bases between them.

For this clonotype: One junction end does not reproduce the germline sequence, and a read error may be involved. The gene calls are TRBV28 and TRBJ2-7, with TRBD1 matching over 11 bases. CDR1 is MDHEN, CDR2 SYDVKM, per germline. The CDR3 extends over 15 amino acids. CDR3 loop: CASTLLGTGGYEQYF. The CDR3 nucleotides are TGTGCCAGCACTTTACTTGGGACAGGGGGCTACGAGCAGTACTTC. Combining the CDR3 with reference TRBV28 and TRBJ2-7 gives the whole variable domain DVKVTQSSRYLVKRTGEKVFLECVQDMDHENMFWYRQDPGLGLRLIYFSYDVKMKEKGDIPEGYSVSREKKERFSLILESASTNQTSMYLCASTLLGTGGYEQYFGPGTRLTVT.

This clonotype came up many times. The rearrangement uses TRBV6-5 and TRBJ1-5, with 8 bases matching TRBD1. Germline V CDR1 and CDR2: MNHEY, SVGAGI. Trimming at V came to 6 bases and at J to 7 bases, leaving 11 bases not matched to a gene. The CDR3 spans 15 residues. CDR3 region: CASRAGTGPNQPQHF. The CDR3 bases are TGTGCCAGCAGGGCCGGGACAGGACCTAACCAGCCCCAGCATTTT.

In regard to this clonotype: A much larger clone lies a single base off, so this may be a read error. The CDR3 sequence is CASSWGEWEGLYKQYF. The CDR3 DNA reads as TGTGCCAGCAGTTGGGGGGAGTGGGAGGGCCTGTACAAGCAGTACTTC. The chain joins TRBV28 to TRBJ2-7; 7 bases match TRBD2. There are 16 residues in the CDR3. Germline trimming cut 4 bases from V and 8 bases from J; bases unmatched to any gene: 17. The germline CDR1 and CDR2 sequences are MDHEN and SYDVKM.

The table lists this clonotype with many counts. The chain is built from TRBV7-9 and TRBJ2-2; D unclear. The ends were cut back, 4 bases at V and 5 bases at J, with 8 bases in the middle. CDR1 and CDR2 from the germline V gene are SEHNR and FQNEAQ (reference sequence). The CDR3 length is 13 residues. CDR3 sequence: CASSSSTTGELFF. CDR3 bases: TGTGCCAGCAGCTCATCTACTACCGGGGAGCTGTTTTTT.

For this clonotype: Lacking the conserved final phenylalanine or tryptophan, this CDR3 likely reflects a read error. The chain couples TRBV6-2 or TRBV6-3 to TRBJ2-7; D not certain. V was shortened by 6 bases and J by 2 bases, with 5 bases between the two germline ends. The length of the CDR3 is 11 residues. The germline CDR1 and CDR2 sequences are MNHEY and SVGEGT. The CDR3 bases are TGTGCCAGCAGCTCGACCTACGAGCAGTACCTC. Its translation is CASSSTYEQYL.

This clonotype was recorded many times. The chain carries TRBV28 and TRBJ1-6; D call uncertain. CDR1 and CDR2 (germline): MDHEN, SYDVKM. CDR3 length: 16 amino acids. V was cut by 5 bases and J by 5 bases, with 16 bases left in between. The CDR3 DNA reads as TGTGCCAGCAGTCTGTACCTGGGGAGCAATAATTCACCCCTCCACTTT. Protein product: CASSLYLGSNNSPLHF.

This clonotype was seen ten or more times. The J gene is TRBJ2-7, the V gene TRBV19; possibly TRBD2 for D (6 bases). Trimming removed 9 bases from V and 2 bases from J, with 17 bases in between. This CDR3 is built from 14 residues. Looked up from germline, CDR1 is LNHDA and CDR2 is SQIVND (reference sequence). The CDR3 nucleotides are TGTGCCAGAGGATCCGGGAGTAAAACCTACGAGCAGTACTTC. This gives the protein CARGSGSKTYEQYF. Using reference TRBV19 and TRBJ2-7 for the parts outside the CDR3, the full variable domain is DGGITQSPKYLFRKEGQNVTLSCEQNLNHDAMYWYRQDPGQGLRLIYYSQIVNDFQKGDIAEGYSVSREKKESFPLTVTSAQKNPTAFYLCARGSGSKTYEQYFGPGTRLTVT.

This clonotype appeared many times. The chain is built from TRBV28 and TRBJ2-3; D not resolved. The CDR3 sequence is 13 residues long. The germline V and J ends were trimmed by 3 bases and 5 bases, with 9 bases remaining between them. Germline CDR1 is MDHEN and CDR2 is SYDVKM. CDR3 in DNA: TGTGCCAGCAGTTTGATGATTGGAGATACGCAGTATTTT. Protein sequence: CASSLMIGDTQYF.

This clonotype was recorded at least ten times. The chain employs TRBV7-9 and TRBJ2-3; a weak D match, TRBD1 (5 bases). This CDR3 contains 15 residues. Germline assignment: CDR1 SEHNR and CDR2 FQNEAQ (reference sequence). Trimming took off 2 bases at V and 6 bases at J, with 15 bases between the two ends. The CDR3 DNA reads as TGTGCCAGCAGCTTACTGGGTAATGGGGCTGATACGCAGTATTTT. It translates to CASSLLGNGADTQYF.

The V call is TRBV11-2, the J call TRBJ1-1; 9 positions agree with TRBD1. Per the germline V gene, CDR1 is SGHAT and CDR2 is FQNNGV. V trimming: 1 base; J trimming: 9 bases; junction bases outside the gene matches: 9. This CDR3 spans 15 amino acids. CDR3 sequence reads: CASSLGSGQGRQAFF. CDR3 DNA: TGTGCCAGCAGCTTAGGGTCGGGACAGGGAAGACAAGCTTTCTTT.

This clonotype came up a few times. The rearrangement joins TRBV6-6 to TRBJ2-4, with TRBD2 matching 16 bases. There are 19 residues in the CDR3. V lost 2 bases and J lost 7; bases outside the gene matches: 11. Germline CDR1 MNHNY, CDR2 SVGAGI (reference sequence). CDR3: CASSYLGLAGGPTVNIQYF. CDR3 nucleotides: TGTGCCAGCAGTTACCTGGGACTAGCGGGAGGGCCAACGGTGAACATTCAGTACTTC.

Ten or more counts support this clonotype. The CDR3 DNA reads TGCAGTGCTAGGGCTTTATGGACTAGCGGGACAGATACGCAGTATTTT. It translates to CSARALWTSGTDTQYF. The rearrangement joins TRBV20-1 to TRBJ2-3; TRBD2 agrees at 11 bases. This CDR3 region has 16 residues. Per germline, CDR1 DFQATT and CDR2 SNEGSKA (reference sequence). With V trimmed by 3 bases and J by 3 bases, 8 bases remained unmatched.

This clonotype was counted ten times or more. Here the CDR3 DNA reads TGTGCCAGCAGCGTGCGGGACGAAGCCTACGAGCAGTACTTC. As protein: CASSVRDEAYEQYF. The chain is built from TRBV9 and TRBJ2-7; D possibly corresponds to TRBD2 (6 bases). CDR1 and CDR2 from the germline V gene are SGDLS and YYNGEE. The CDR3 spans 14 residues. V lost 2 bases to trimming and J lost 2 bases, with 11 bases between them.

This clonotype was observed many times. The chain employs TRBV9 and TRBJ2-2; unclear D gene. This CDR3 contains 13 residues. CDR1 is SGDLS, CDR2 YYNGEE, per germline. Deletions cut 1 base from V and 1 base from J, with 2 bases between. This CDR3 is CASSVQNTGELFF. In nucleotides, the CDR3 is TGTGCCAGCAGCGTACAGAACACCGGGGAGCTGTTTTTT.

This clonotype was seen repeatedly, ten times or more. The chain joins TRBV7-3 to TRBJ2-3; D perhaps matches TRBD2 (5 bases). Germline loops: CDR1 SGHTA, CDR2 FQGTGA. The CDR3 is made up of 15 amino acids. Trimming took off 2 bases at V and 1 base at J, with 10 bases between the two ends. The CDR3 region has the DNA TGTGCCAGCAGCTTACTCCTCGGGGGCACAGATACGCAGTATTTT. Residues: CASSLLLGGTDTQYF.

The rearrangement uses TRBV20-1 and TRBJ2-3, with D possibly matching TRBD1 (5 bases). Germline loops: CDR1 DFQATT, CDR2 SNEGSKA (reference sequence). V lost 3 bases and J 5 bases, leaving 18 bases between the germline ends. The CDR3 spans 15 residues. The CDR3 coding sequence is TGCAGTGCTAGTTTCTACTGGATGGACATAGATACGCAGTATTTT. Translating gives CSASFYWMDIDTQYF.

This clonotype was seen ten or more times. This chain connects TRBV13 to TRBJ2-7, with 9 bases lining up with TRBD1. From germline, CDR1 is PRHDT and CDR2 FYEKMQ (reference sequence). After removal of 1 base from V and 5 bases from J, the junction contained 6 bases not matched to a gene. The CDR3 loop spans 15 amino acids. The CDR3 coding sequence is TGTGCCAGCAGCTTAGATGGGACAGGGTTGAACGAGCAGTACTTC. It is translated as CASSLDGTGLNEQYF.